These 29 T cell receptor beta chains were all obtained from the same sample, sequenced in a study of vaccination and CD4 T cells after COVID-19. Regarding treatment: roughly 10-day PBMC culture with coronavirus spike peptide pools or control peptides (ViraFEST assay). These receptors' antigens are unknown. With the Oncomine TCR Beta short-read assay, DNA from cultured CD4+ T cells was sequenced. TCRdb used MiXCR to reprocess the PCR reads, holding one entry per CDR3 protein. The sample holds approximately 19,000 distinct CDR3 sequences, 51% seen once. Material: CD4+ T cells from blood, cultured in vitro, obtained before SARS-CoV-2 vaccination. These TCRs come from a human donor who had recovered from COVID-19.

The chain links TRBV28 to TRBJ1-5; no clear D gene. The CDR3 is made up of 13 amino acids. CDR1 is MDHEN and CDR2 is SYDVKM in the germline V gene. Trimming pared 9 bases from V and 3 bases from J, leaving 12 bases between. CDR3 loop: CASQREPNQPQHF. The CDR3 nucleotides are TGTGCCAGTCAACGGGAACCCAATCAGCCCCAGCATTTT. Based on the CDR3 plus reference TRBV28 and TRBJ1-5, the full variable domain is DVKVTQSSRYLVKRTGEKVFLECVQDMDHENMFWYRQDPGLGLRLIYFSYDVKMKEKGDIPEGYSVSREKKERFSLILESASTNQTSMYLCASQREPNQPQHFGDGTRLSIL.

This clonotype has a handful of counts. The chain carries TRBV15 and TRBJ1-5; no definite D call. Between the trimmed V and J ends, which lost 1 base and 0 bases, there was a span of 10 bases. Per germline, CDR1 LNHNV and CDR2 YYDKDF (reference sequence). The CDR3 length is 16 residues. The DNA for the CDR3 is TGTGCCACCAGCAGAGCGGCAGCACATAGCAATCAGCCCCAGCATTTT. This translates into CATSRAAAHSNQPQHF.

The chain combines TRBV10-1 with TRBJ2-1; D uncertain. The ends were cut back, 6 bases at V and 7 bases at J, with 10 bases in the middle. The CDR3 covers 12 residues. Germline V gene sequence: CDR1 WNHNN, CDR2 SYGVQD (reference sequence). CDR3 in amino acids: CASSNGRNEQFF. The CDR3 DNA sequence: TGCGCCAGCAGCAATGGACGAAATGAGCAGTTCTTC.

The chain employs TRBV20-1 and TRBJ2-7; TRBD1 matches at 9 bases. V gave up 6 bases and J gave up 4 bases; unmatched junction bases: 13. Germline CDR1 reads DFQATT; CDR2 reads SNEGSKA (reference sequence). The CDR3 length is 15 residues. This CDR3 is CSAPKGQGRGYEQYF. CDR3 DNA sequence: TGCAGTGCACCTAAGGGACAGGGACGGGGATACGAGCAGTACTTC.

This clonotype was seen more than once but under ten times. The chain uses TRBV15 and TRBJ1-6, with 8 bases aligning to TRBD1. V was pared by 3 bases and J by 4 bases, with 5 bases of the junction left unmatched. This CDR3 region has 16 residues. Per germline, CDR1 LNHNV and CDR2 YYDKDF (reference sequence). CDR3 residues: CATSSEDRGYNSPLHF. In DNA form, the CDR3 reads TGTGCCACCAGCAGCGAAGACAGGGGATATAATTCACCCCTCCACTTT.

The gene calls are TRBV5-1 and TRBJ1-1; no definite D call. Germline CDR1 and CDR2: SGHRS and YFSETQ. Trimming removed 3 bases from V and 3 bases from J, with 9 bases in between. The CDR3 length is 13 residues. Written as DNA, the CDR3 is TGCGCCAGCAGCTGGATTGTGGACACTGAAGCTTTCTTT. This sequence encodes CASSWIVDTEAFF.

This chain uses TRBV7-2 with TRBJ1-2, with a weak D call TRBD1 (6 bases). V lost 5 bases and J lost 3, with 19 bases in between. This CDR3 is built from 16 residues. Germline V lookup: CDR1 SGHTA, CDR2 FQGNSA. The CDR3 DNA reads TGTGCCAGCAGCCTAACGCCGGGGGGCTCGGACTATGGCTACACCTTC. Residues: CASSLTPGGSDYGYTF.

This clonotype has only a few counts. The chain recombines TRBV24-1 with TRBJ2-5, with TRBD1 identical over 7 bases. Germline V gene sequence: CDR1 KGHDR, CDR2 SFDVKD. CDR3 length: 15 amino acids. The V gene end was trimmed by 5 bases and the J gene end by 4 bases; junction bases not matched to a gene: 9. The CDR3 DNA reads as TGTGCCACCAGTGTGGGCAGGGGGAATGGAGAGACCCAGTACTTC. This encodes CATSVGRGNGETQYF.

The chain is built from TRBV24-1 and TRBJ2-3; 10 bases fit TRBD2. There are 17 residues in the CDR3. The junction had 7 bases not matched to a gene; V was cut back by 2 bases and J by 3 bases. Germline assignment: CDR1 KGHDR and CDR2 SFDVKD. The CDR3 loop is CATSDSQAGGPTDTQYF. CDR3 bases: TGTGCCACCAGTGATTCTCAAGCGGGAGGGCCAACAGATACGCAGTATTTT.

V usage is TRBV7-8 and J usage is TRBJ2-2; possible D gene TRBD2, 5 bases. Germline V lookup: CDR1 SGHVS, CDR2 FQNEAQ. The CDR3 has 18 residues. V was trimmed by 3 bases and J by 3 bases, leaving 20 bases between them. CDR3 in DNA: TGTGCCAGCAGCTTTGGTCGGAGGTCAGGCCCTTACACCGGGGAGCTGTTTTTT. This sequence encodes CASSFGRRSGPYTGELFF. The variable domain in full, with the rest retrieved from reference TRBV7-8 and TRBJ2-2, is GAGVSQSPRYKVAKRGQDVALRCDPISGHVSLFWYQQALGQGPEFLTYFQNEAQLDKSGLPSDRFFAERPEGSVSTLKIQRTQQEDSAVYLCASSFGRRSGPYTGELFFGEGSRLTVL.

There are a few counts of this clonotype. This rearrangement joins TRBV20-1 to TRBJ1-5; 8 bases map to TRBD1. Germline trimming cut 5 bases from V and 6 bases from J; bases unmatched to any gene: 9. Germline CDR1 DFQATT, CDR2 SNEGSKA (reference sequence). This CDR3 region has 14 residues. CDR3 in DNA: TGCAGTGCTCTGGATACAGGGGGAGGTCAGCCCCAGCATTTT. Its protein is CSALDTGGGQPQHF.

This clonotype was counted between two and nine times. This rearrangement joins TRBV20-1 to TRBJ2-7, with no clear D. Germline values: CDR1 DFQATT, CDR2 SNEGSKA (reference sequence). Trimming stripped 1 base from V and 4 bases from J, with 11 bases between. This CDR3 is 13 amino acids long. CDR3 amino acids: CSARAAGSYEQYF. The CDR3 DNA follows: TGCAGTGCTAGAGCCGCTGGAAGTTACGAGCAGTACTTC.

This sequence joins TRBV20-1 and TRBJ2-1, with 12 positions matching TRBD2. With 5 bases clipped from V and 2 bases from J, the junction kept 1 base outside the gene matches. CDR3 length: 14 residues. Germline V gives CDR1 DFQATT, CDR2 SNEGSKA (reference sequence). The CDR3 region has the DNA TGCAGTGCTGGACTAGCGGGGCCCTACAATGAGCAGTTCTTC. It specifies CSAGLAGPYNEQFF.

The table lists this clonotype with a few counts. The chain recombines TRBV23-1 with TRBJ2-5, with TRBD2 matching 7 bases. TRBV23-1 is an ORF, and what it does is uncertain. V was pared by 4 bases and J by 5 bases, with 7 bases of the junction left unmatched. The CDR3 runs to 14 residues. The CDR3 DNA reads TGCGCCAGCAGTCTGTGTGGCGGGAGCGAGACCCAGTACTTC. It specifies CASSLCGGSETQYF.

The rearrangement joins TRBV24-1 to TRBJ2-5, with D unclear. Trimming cost V 1 base and J 4 bases, with 3 bases left between them. The CDR3 sequence is 12 residues long. Germline CDR1 KGHDR, CDR2 SFDVKD. CDR3 loop: CATSDFGETQYF. The CDR3 DNA reads as TGTGCCACCAGTGATTTTGGAGAGACCCAGTACTTC.

In its sample, this clonotype is medium-sized. The chain couples TRBV6-1 to TRBJ2-1; 9 bases map to TRBD1. This CDR3 is built from 15 residues. V gave up 5 bases and J gave up 4 bases; unmatched junction bases: 6. Germline lookup yields CDR1 MNHNS and CDR2 SASEGT. The CDR3 reads CASSHGTGRYNEQFF. In DNA form, the CDR3 reads TGTGCCAGCAGTCACGGGACAGGGAGATACAATGAGCAGTTCTTC.

V gene TRBV19 combines with J gene TRBJ2-1, with TRBD2 matching over 10 bases. Per germline, CDR1 LNHDA and CDR2 SQIVND (reference sequence). The CDR3 spans 14 residues. Trimming at V came to 4 bases and at J to 9 bases, leaving 6 bases not matched to a gene. The CDR3 region has the DNA TGTGCCAGTAGTACTAGCGGGAGTACCATTGAGCAGTTCTTC. It codes for CASSTSGSTIEQFF.

This clonotype was seen a few times. The J gene is TRBJ2-4, the V gene TRBV20-1, with a tentative D call TRBD1 (6 bases). The germline V and J ends were trimmed by 6 bases and 7 bases, with 22 bases remaining between them. The CDR3 is 15 amino acids. The germline CDR1 and CDR2 sequences are DFQATT and SNEGSKA (reference sequence). Here the CDR3 reads CSATARSTGMNIQYF. CDR3 in DNA: TGCAGTGCAACGGCCAGATCAACAGGGATGAACATTCAGTACTTC.

The V and J genes are TRBV10-3 and TRBJ2-7; no firm D call. V lost 3 bases, J lost 4 bases, and 7 bases lay in between. Germline V gene lookup returns CDR1 ENHRY and CDR2 SYGVKD. This CDR3 has 12 residues. The CDR3 nucleotides read TGTGCCATCAGTGAAAAGTCATACGAGCAGTACTTC. It specifies CAISEKSYEQYF.

Comment on this clonotype: A read error may be the cause here, since a much bigger clone is one base away. J is TRBJ2-1 and V is TRBV15; D gene uncertain. The germline gives CDR1 LNHNV, CDR2 YYDKDF (reference sequence). The CDR3 runs 14 residues. The CDR3 sequence is CVTSLELRLNEQFF. As DNA, the CDR3 is TGTGTCACCAGCTTGGAGCTTCGGCTTAATGAGCAGTTCTTC.

The chain uses TRBV29-1 and TRBJ2-3, with 8 bases matching TRBD1. The V gene's germline CDR1 is SQVTM and CDR2 ANQGSEA. The CDR3 is 13 amino acids. The junction had 2 bases not matched to a gene; V was cut back by 5 bases and J by 1 base. In nucleotides, the CDR3 is TGCAGCGTTCCGGGACAGGGCACAGATACGCAGTATTTT. Residues: CSVPGQGTDTQYF.

The rearrangement joins TRBV5-1 to TRBJ2-5, with 7 positions matching TRBD1. The CDR3 sequence is 15 residues long. CDR1 SGHRS and CDR2 YFSETQ come from the germline V gene. Trimming at V came to 7 bases and at J to 5 bases, leaving 14 bases not matched to a gene. The CDR3, as DNA: TGCGCCAGCGCCAACCCGACAGGGTACGCGGAGACCCAGTACTTC. Its protein product is CASANPTGYAETQYF.

The genes are TRBV6-1 and TRBJ2-1; no reliable D call. The V end was cut by 8 bases, the J end by 7 bases, with 9 bases between. The CDR3 runs 11 residues. Germline V gene data show CDR1 as MNHNS and CDR2 as SASEGT. In DNA, the CDR3 is TGTGCCAGCGCCCTAACGAATGAGCAGTTCTTC. Amino acid sequence: CASALTNEQFF.

V and J are TRBV5-4 and TRBJ1-1, with D perhaps TRBD1 (6 bases). Trimming stripped 4 bases from V and 5 bases from J, with 18 bases between. Germline V CDR1 and CDR2: SGHNT, YYREEE (reference sequence). The CDR3 extends over 15 amino acids. CDR3 nucleotides: TGTGCCAGCAGCCCTAGGGGGGGGGCGCCGACTGAAGCTTTCTTT. It specifies CASSPRGGAPTEAFF.

The genes are TRBV6-1 and TRBJ2-3; weak D call: TRBD2 (6 bases). The CDR3 contains 15 residues. V was pared by 5 bases and J by 4 bases, with 16 bases between. Germline CDR1 and CDR2: MNHNS and SASEGT. The CDR3 nucleotides read TGTGCCAGCAGTAACGGGGGTATCGGGGCAGATACGCAGTATTTT. Translation: CASSNGGIGADTQYF.

V gene TRBV4-1 combines with J gene TRBJ1-2; no firm D call. Trimming left V 4 bases short and J 6 bases short, with 21 bases between. Germline V lookup: CDR1 MGHRA, CDR2 YSYEKL. The CDR3 runs to 16 residues. The CDR3 coding sequence is TGCGCCAGCAGCCTACCTTCGGCAAACAGCCCTAATGGCTACACCTTC. This gives the protein CASSLPSANSPNGYTF.

This sequence joins TRBV6-2 or TRBV6-3 and TRBJ2-7, with D unclear. Germline V gene lookup returns CDR1 MNHEY and CDR2 SVGEGT. V was pared by 6 bases and J by 7 bases, with 10 bases between. The CDR3 covers 11 residues. This CDR3 is CASSINWEQYF. The CDR3 DNA reads TGTGCCAGCAGCATAAACTGGGAGCAGTACTTC.

The table lists this clonotype with a few counts. The CDR3 nucleotides read TGTGCCAGCCCGGGGGGGCATAACACCGGGGAGCTGTTTTTT. As protein: CASPGGHNTGELFF. This chain connects TRBV6-1 to TRBJ2-2, with 8 bases aligning to TRBD2. CDR1 and CDR2 (germline): MNHNS, SASEGT. The V gene end was trimmed by 8 bases and the J gene end by 2 bases; junction bases not matched to a gene: 4. This CDR3 region has 14 residues.

The chain has TRBV5-1 and TRBJ2-7; 10 bases are a match to TRBD2. The CDR3 runs 17 residues. CDR1 and CDR2 from the germline V gene are SGHRS and YFSETQ. Trimming took 4 bases from V and 1 from J; bases not matched to a gene: 11. CDR3: CASSKPKSSGGSYEQYF. CDR3 nucleotide sequence: TGCGCCAGCAGCAAGCCCAAGTCTAGCGGGGGATCCTACGAGCAGTACTTC.